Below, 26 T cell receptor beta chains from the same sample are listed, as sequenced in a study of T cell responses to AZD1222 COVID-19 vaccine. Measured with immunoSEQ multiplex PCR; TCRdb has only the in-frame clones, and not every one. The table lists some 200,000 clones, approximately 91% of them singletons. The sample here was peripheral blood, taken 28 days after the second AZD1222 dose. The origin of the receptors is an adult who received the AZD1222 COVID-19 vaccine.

CDR3 sequence reads: CAWKQRGTDTQYF. CDR3 sequence (DNA): TGTGCCTGGAAACAGCGGGGCACAGATACGCAGTATTTT. The chain combines TRBV30 with TRBJ2-3, with D perhaps matching TRBD2 (6 bases). Germline-derived CDR1 and CDR2 are GTSNPN and SVGIG (reference sequence). This CDR3 spans 13 amino acids. The V gene lost 4 bases and the J gene lost 1 base, with 9 bases spanning the gap. The full variable domain, completed using reference TRBV30 and TRBJ2-3, is SQTIHQWPATLVQPVGSPLSLECTVEGTSNPNLYWYRQAAGRGLQLLFYSVGIGQISSEVPQNLSASRPQDRQFILSSKKLLLSDSGFYLCAWKQRGTDTQYFGPGTRLTVL.

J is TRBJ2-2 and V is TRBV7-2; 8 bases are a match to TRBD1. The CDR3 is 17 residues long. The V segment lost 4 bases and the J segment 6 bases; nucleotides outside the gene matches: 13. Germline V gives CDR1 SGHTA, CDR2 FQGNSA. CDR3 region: CASSSRPGGAIAGELFF. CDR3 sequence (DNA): TGTGCCAGCAGCTCCAGGCCAGGGGGCGCGATCGCCGGGGAGCTGTTTTTT.

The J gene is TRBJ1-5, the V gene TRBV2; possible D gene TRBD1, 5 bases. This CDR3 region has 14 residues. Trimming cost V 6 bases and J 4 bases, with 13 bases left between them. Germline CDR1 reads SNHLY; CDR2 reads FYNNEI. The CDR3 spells CASSNTGLNQPQHF. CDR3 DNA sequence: TGTGCCAGCAGCAACACAGGTTTAAATCAGCCCCAGCATTTT.

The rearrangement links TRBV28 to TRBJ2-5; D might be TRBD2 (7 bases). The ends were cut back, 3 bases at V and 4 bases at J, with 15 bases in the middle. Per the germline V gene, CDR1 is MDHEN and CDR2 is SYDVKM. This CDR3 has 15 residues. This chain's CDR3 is CASSLRRGRAETQYF. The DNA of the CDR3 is TGTGCCAGCAGTTTGCGGCGGGGGCGCGCAGAGACCCAGTACTTC.

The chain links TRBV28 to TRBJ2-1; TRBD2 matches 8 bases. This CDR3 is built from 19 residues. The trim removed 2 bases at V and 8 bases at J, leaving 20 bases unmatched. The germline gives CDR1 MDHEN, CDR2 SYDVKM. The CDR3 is CASSLVPGGEGGPGDEQFF. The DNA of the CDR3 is TGTGCCAGCAGTTTAGTCCCCGGGGGGGAAGGGGGACCTGGGGATGAGCAGTTCTTC.

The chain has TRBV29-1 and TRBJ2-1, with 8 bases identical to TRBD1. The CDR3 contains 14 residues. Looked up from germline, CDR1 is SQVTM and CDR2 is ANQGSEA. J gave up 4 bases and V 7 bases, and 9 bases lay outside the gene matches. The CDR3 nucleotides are TGCAGCGCCTACGGACAGGGAGAATACAATGAGCAGTTCTTC. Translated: CSAYGQGEYNEQFF.

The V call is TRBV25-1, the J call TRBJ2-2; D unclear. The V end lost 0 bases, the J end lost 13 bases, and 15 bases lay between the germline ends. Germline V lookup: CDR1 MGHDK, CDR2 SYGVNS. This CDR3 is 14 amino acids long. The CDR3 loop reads CASSEYSVERRLFF. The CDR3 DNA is TGTGCCAGCAGTGAATATTCGGTGGAAAGGAGGCTGTTTTTT.

The CDR3 DNA reads as TGTGCCAGTACTCTATACGCGGACAGGGAAGGTGAAGCTTTCTTT. This codes for CASTLYADREGEAFF. The chain combines TRBV19 with TRBJ1-1; 8 bases align to TRBD1. Germline CDR1 LNHDA, CDR2 SQIVND (reference sequence). The CDR3 length is 15 residues. V trimming: 7 bases; J trimming: 7 bases; junction bases outside the gene matches: 14.

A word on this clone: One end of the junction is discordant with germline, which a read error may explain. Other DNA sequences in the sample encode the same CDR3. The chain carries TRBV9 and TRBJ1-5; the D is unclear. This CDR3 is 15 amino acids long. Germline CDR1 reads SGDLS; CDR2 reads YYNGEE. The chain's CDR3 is CASSPSGDSYQPQHF. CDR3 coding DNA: TGTGCCAGCAGCCCCTCCGGGGATAGCTATCAGCCCCAGCATTTT.

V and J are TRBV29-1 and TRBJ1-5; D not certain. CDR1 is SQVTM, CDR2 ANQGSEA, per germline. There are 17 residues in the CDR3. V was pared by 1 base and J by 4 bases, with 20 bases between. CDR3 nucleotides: TGCAGCGTTGAAGTCCTCCCGACAAAGGCTAATAATCAGCCCCAGCATTTT. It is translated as CSVEVLPTKANNQPQHF. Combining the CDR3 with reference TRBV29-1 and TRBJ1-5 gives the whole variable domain SAVISQKPSRDICQRGTSLTIQCQVDSQVTMMFWYRQQPGQSLTLIATANQGSEATYESGFVIDKFPISRPNLTFSTLTVSNMSPEDSSIYLCSVEVLPTKANNQPQHFGDGTRLSIL.

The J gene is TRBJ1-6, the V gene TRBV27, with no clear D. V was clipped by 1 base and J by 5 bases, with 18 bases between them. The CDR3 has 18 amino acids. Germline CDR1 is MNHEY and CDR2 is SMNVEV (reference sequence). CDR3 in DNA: TGTGCCAGCAGTTTATACCCTCCTCGGTATGCGGATAATTCACCCCTCCACTTT. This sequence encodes CASSLYPPRYADNSPLHF.

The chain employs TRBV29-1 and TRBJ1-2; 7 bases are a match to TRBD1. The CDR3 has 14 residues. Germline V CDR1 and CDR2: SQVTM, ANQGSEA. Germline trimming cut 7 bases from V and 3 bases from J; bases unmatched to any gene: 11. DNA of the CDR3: TGCAGCGCACCCGGGACAGAGAGTCACTATGGCTACACCTTC. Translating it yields CSAPGTESHYGYTF.

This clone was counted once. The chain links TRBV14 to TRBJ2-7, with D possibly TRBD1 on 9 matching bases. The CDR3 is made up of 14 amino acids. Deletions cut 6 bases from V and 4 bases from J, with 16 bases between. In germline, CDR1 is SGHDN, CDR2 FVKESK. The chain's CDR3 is CASRDSGTGYEQYF. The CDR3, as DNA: TGTGCCAGCAGAGATAGCGGGACAGGGTACGAGCAGTACTTC.

CDR3 DNA: TGCGCCAGCCCCCGGCTTGGCGGCCAAAGCAGCTCCTACAATGAGCAGTTCTTC. Its protein is CASPRLGGQSSSYNEQFF. The rearrangement uses TRBV10-1 and TRBJ2-1; no clear D gene. V gave up 8 bases and J gave up 0 bases, with 23 bases separating them. CDR3 length equals 18 residues. Germline CDR1 reads WNHNN; CDR2 reads SYGVQD (reference sequence).

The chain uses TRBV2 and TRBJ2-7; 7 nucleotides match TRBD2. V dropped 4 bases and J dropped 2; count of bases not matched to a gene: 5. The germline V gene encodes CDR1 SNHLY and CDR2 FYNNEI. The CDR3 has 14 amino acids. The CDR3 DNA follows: TGTGCCAGCAGTGCGGGGAGGGTGGCCTACGAGCAGTACTTC. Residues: CASSAGRVAYEQYF.

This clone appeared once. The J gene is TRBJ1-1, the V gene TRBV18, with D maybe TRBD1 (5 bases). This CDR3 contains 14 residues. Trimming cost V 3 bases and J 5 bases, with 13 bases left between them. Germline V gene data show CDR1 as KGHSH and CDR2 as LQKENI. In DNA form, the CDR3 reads TGTGCCAGCTCACCGTGGGCAGGGCGAACTGAAGCTTTCTTT. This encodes CASSPWAGRTEAFF.

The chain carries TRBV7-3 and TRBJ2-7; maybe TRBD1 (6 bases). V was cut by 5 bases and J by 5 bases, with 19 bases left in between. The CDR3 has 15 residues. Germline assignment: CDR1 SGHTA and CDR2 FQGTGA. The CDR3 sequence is CASSRRVTGMNEQYF. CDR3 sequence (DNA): TGTGCCAGCAGCAGACGGGTAACAGGGATGAACGAGCAGTACTTC.

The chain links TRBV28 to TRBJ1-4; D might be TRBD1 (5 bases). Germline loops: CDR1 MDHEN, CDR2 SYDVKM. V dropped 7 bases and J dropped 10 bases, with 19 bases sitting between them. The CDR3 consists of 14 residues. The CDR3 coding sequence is TGTGCCAGCACCATTCGCGGGGCCGTTGGAAAACTGTTTTTT. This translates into CASTIRGAVGKLFF.

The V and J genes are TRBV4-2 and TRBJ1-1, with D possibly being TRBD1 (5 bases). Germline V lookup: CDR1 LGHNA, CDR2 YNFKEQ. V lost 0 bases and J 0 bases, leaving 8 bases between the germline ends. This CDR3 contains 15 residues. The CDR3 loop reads CASSQEAGLNTEAFF. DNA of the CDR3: TGTGCCAGCAGCCAAGAAGCAGGGCTGAACACTGAAGCTTTCTTT.

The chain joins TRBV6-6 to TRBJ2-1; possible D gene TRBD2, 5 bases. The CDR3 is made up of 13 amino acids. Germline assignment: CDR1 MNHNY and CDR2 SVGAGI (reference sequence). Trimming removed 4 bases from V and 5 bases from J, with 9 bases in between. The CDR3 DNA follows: TGTGCCAGCAGTTCCGGAGGCAACAATGAGCAGTTCTTC. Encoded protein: CASSSGGNNEQFF.

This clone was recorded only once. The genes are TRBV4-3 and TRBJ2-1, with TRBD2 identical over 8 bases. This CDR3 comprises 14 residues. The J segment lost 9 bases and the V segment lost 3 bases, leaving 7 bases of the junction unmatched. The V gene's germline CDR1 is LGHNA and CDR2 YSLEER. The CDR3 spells CASSQSAGVSEQFF. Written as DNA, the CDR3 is TGCGCCAGCAGCCAGTCAGCGGGAGTTAGTGAGCAGTTCTTC.

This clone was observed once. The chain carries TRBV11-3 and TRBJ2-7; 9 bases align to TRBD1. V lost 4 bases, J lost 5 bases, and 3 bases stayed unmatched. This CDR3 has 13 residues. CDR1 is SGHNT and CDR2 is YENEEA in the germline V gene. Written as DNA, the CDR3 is TGTGCCAGCAGCTCCTACAGGGGGCACGAGCAGTACTTC. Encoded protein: CASSSYRGHEQYF.

Here the CDR3 reads CASSHPGQGGSTDTQYF. The CDR3 region has the DNA TGTGCCAGCAGCCACCCCGGACAGGGAGGGAGCACAGATACGCAGTATTTT. J is TRBJ2-3 and V is TRBV5-4; tentatively, D is TRBD1 (8 bases). The V end lost 4 bases, the J end lost 0 bases, and 18 bases lay between the germline ends. Germline assignment: CDR1 SGHNT and CDR2 YYREEE (reference sequence). This CDR3 is 17 amino acids long.

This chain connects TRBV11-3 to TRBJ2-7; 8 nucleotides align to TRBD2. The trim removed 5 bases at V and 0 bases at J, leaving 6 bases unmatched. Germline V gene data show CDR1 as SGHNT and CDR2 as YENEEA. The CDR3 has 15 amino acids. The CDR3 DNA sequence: TGTGCCAGCAGCATATTTAGCGGGGCCTCCTACGAGCAGTACTTC. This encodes CASSIFSGASYEQYF.

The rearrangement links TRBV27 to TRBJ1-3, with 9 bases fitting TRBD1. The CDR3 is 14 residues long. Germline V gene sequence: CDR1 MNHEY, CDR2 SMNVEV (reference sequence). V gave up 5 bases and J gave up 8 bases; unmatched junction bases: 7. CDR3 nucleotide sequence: TGTGCCAGCAGTAAACAGGGGGCAACAGACACCATATATTTT. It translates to CASSKQGATDTIYF.

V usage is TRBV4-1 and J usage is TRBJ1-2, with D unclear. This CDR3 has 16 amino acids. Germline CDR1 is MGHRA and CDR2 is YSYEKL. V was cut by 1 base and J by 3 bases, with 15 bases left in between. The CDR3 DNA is TGCGCCAGCAGCCAAGGGGCGAGGGTTTTGTACTATGGCTACACCTTC. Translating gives CASSQGARVLYYGYTF.